This T cell receptor (beta chain) comes out of a study of blood T cell repertoires in COVID-19. Study information: The United States, Italy and Spain provided the acute and convalescent COVID-19 samples. From T cells, B-cell-depleted T cells, or PBMCs came the material, which was cDNA or gDNA.

The authors' processing: Using reference gene primer amplification, nucleated cell counts were estimated. The data were produced by immunoSEQ multiplex PCR, yet TCRdb's version contains in-frame clones alone and is incomplete. V and J calls and clone size are copied from that table; D and trimming were computed from the DNA. Altogether around 59,000 clones are present, about four fifths being singletons, with the ten largest covering approximately 30%. The CDR3 totals 12 residues. V was cut by 7 bases and J by 0 bases, with 6 bases left in between. Source material: peripheral blood. The receptor was isolated from a woman older than 75 with active or convalescent COVID-19. The V and J genes are TRBV12-3 or TRBV12-4 and TRBJ1-2; D is undetermined. CDR3 in DNA: TGTGCCAGCACCCTATCTAACTATGGCTACACCTTC. Translated: CASTLSNYGYTF.